Listed below are T cell receptor beta chains from one sample, sequenced in a study of blood T cell repertoires in COVID-19. The protocol was immunoSEQ multiplex PCR, while the TCRdb copy is restricted to in-frame clones and leaves out a portion. The table shows 200,000 to 250,000 clones, with around 90% occurring only once. The sample comprised peripheral blood. The receptors originated from a man in his 70s with acute or convalescent COVID-19. The CDR3 runs from the conserved cysteine through the conserved F or W. A D gene is named only where the DNA matches it firmly. For some rows the clone size is stated as once, few or many, or as a class when expanded; others skip it.

j_call,clone_size,v_call,d_call,cdr3_aa,cdr3_nt
TRBJ2-7,-,TRBV19,-,CATSDNLKQYF,TGTGCCACCTCAGACAACCTGAAGCAGTACTTC
TRBJ1-2,-,TRBV5-5,TRBD1,CASSFRTGEGYTF,TGTGCCAGCAGCTTCCGGACAGGGGAAGGCTACACCTTC
TRBJ2-1,-,TRBV19,TRBD2,CASTPQGTAGPYNEQFF,TGTGCCAGTACTCCTCAAGGAACAGCGGGGCCCTACAATGAGCAGTTCTTC
TRBJ2-7,-,TRBV11-2,-,CASSFPDSYEQYF,TGTGCCAGCAGCTTCCCAGACTCCTACGAGCAGTACTTC
TRBJ1-1,-,TRBV12-3/TRBV12-4,-,CASRLQGNTEAFF,TGTGCCAGCAGACTACAGGGGAACACTGAAGCTTTCTTT
TRBJ1-2,once,TRBV28,-,CASSKDRNYGYTF,TGTGCCAGCAGTAAAGACAGAAACTATGGCTACACCTTC
TRBJ1-2,once,TRBV12-3/TRBV12-4,TRBD1,CASSGQGIYGYTF,TGTGCCAGCAGTGGACAGGGGATTTACGGCTACACCTTC
TRBJ2-6,once,TRBV2,-,CASKEGSSGANVLTF,TGTGCCAGCAAGGAGGGCTCCTCTGGGGCCAACGTCCTGACTTTC
TRBJ2-1,-,TRBV5-1,TRBD2,CASRERPTSEYNEQFF,TGCGCCAGCAGGGAGAGACCGACTAGCGAGTACAATGAGCAGTTCTTC
TRBJ2-7,-,TRBV27,-,CASSRQRTAISYEQYF,TGTGCCAGCAGTCGACAACGGACAGCCATCTCCTACGAGCAGTACTTC
TRBJ2-5,-,TRBV5-1,-,CASSLSSGIGETQYF,TGCGCCAGCAGCCTATCCTCAGGGATCGGGGAGACCCAGTACTTC
TRBJ1-5,-,TRBV5-1,-,CASSSQGNQPQHF,TGCGCCAGCAGCAGCCAGGGAAATCAGCCCCAGCATTTT
TRBJ2-5,-,TRBV5-1,-,CASSLSNQETQYF,TGCGCCAGCAGCTTGTCCAACCAAGAGACCCAGTACTTC
TRBJ1-5,-,TRBV30,TRBD1,CAWSGTGGNQPQHF,TGTGCCTGGAGTGGGACAGGGGGCAATCAGCCCCAGCATTTT
TRBJ2-1,-,TRBV11-2,TRBD1,CASSPQGATYNEQFF,TGTGCCAGCAGCCCACAGGGGGCTACCTACAATGAGCAGTTCTTC
TRBJ2-5,-,TRBV14,-,CASSQGIRGETQYF,TGTGCCAGCAGCCAAGGGATCAGGGGTGAGACCCAGTACTTC
TRBJ1-1,-,TRBV4-3,-,CASSQGVGGAFF,TGCGCCAGCAGCCAAGGAGTCGGGGGAGCTTTCTTT
TRBJ1-3,-,TRBV11-2,-,CASSHGGRAGNTIYF,TGTGCCAGCAGCCACGGCGGGAGGGCTGGAAACACCATATATTTT
TRBJ1-2,-,TRBV29-1,-,CSVGIGVNYGYTF,TGCAGCGTCGGTATAGGGGTTAACTATGGCTACACCTTC
TRBJ2-1,-,TRBV11-3,-,CASSGGALSYNEQFF,TGTGCCAGCAGCGGGGGGGCCCTATCCTACAATGAGCAGTTCTTC
TRBJ2-5,-,TRBV24-1,-,CATSDTQGFETQYF,TGTGCCACCAGTGATACCCAGGGATTCGAGACCCAGTACTTC
TRBJ2-7,-,TRBV5-5,TRBD1,CASSLEWTGPINSYEQYF,TGTGCCAGCAGCTTGGAATGGACAGGGCCTATTAACTCCTACGAGCAGTACTTC
TRBJ1-6,-,TRBV5-4,-,CASSLYRVDSPLHF,TGTGCCAGCAGCTTGTACAGGGTGGATTCACCCCTCCACTTT
TRBJ1-2,-,TRBV19,-,CASSLDRDIYGYTF,TGTGCCAGTAGTCTCGACAGAGATATCTATGGCTACACCTTC
TRBJ2-1,-,TRBV6-4,-,CASSVSFSSRGEQFF,TGTGCCAGCAGTGTTAGCTTCTCGTCGCGGGGCGAGCAGTTCTTC
TRBJ2-7,once,TRBV2,TRBD2,CASTAGGPTYEQYF,TGTGCCAGCACAGCGGGAGGCCCCACCTACGAGCAGTACTTC
TRBJ2-1,-,TRBV27,TRBD1,CASSFDGQVGEQFF,TGTGCCAGCAGTTTCGACGGACAGGTTGGTGAGCAGTTCTTC
TRBJ1-4,-,TRBV25-1,-,CASSLSGAGRINEKLFF,TGTGCCAGCAGTCTCAGCGGAGCCGGGAGAATTAATGAAAAACTGTTTTTT
TRBJ2-2,-,TRBV30,-,CAWSSRGGGELFF,TGTGCCTGGAGTAGTAGGGGGGGCGGGGAGCTGTTTTTT
TRBJ2-1,-,TRBV6-2/TRBV6-3,TRBD1,CASSYQSAGQGTYNEQFF,TGTGCCAGCAGTTACCAATCCGCGGGACAGGGGACCTACAATGAGCAGTTCTTC
TRBJ2-3,-,TRBV6-5,-,CASSYSGPPGVNTQYF,TGTGCCAGCAGTTACTCGGGGCCCCCGGGAGTTAATACGCAGTATTTT
TRBJ2-5,-,TRBV9,TRBD1,CASSGTGGGETQYF,TGTGCCAGCAGCGGGACAGGGGGCGGAGAGACCCAGTACTTC
TRBJ2-5,-,TRBV19,TRBD1,CASSDRGETQYF,TGTGCCAGTAGTGACAGGGGGGAGACCCAGTACTTC